This T cell receptor beta chain originates from a study of cytomegalovirus exposure and HLA in healthy donors. 60 Vbeta and 13 Jbeta primers were used in PCR. Libraries were prepared by immunoSEQ multiplex PCR; TCRdb keeps only in-frame clonotypes and omits some of them. The table lists about 270,000 clones, just over 70% of them singletons. The sample holds a few counts of this clone. The length of the CDR3 is 12 residues. V lost 1 base and J 9 bases, leaving 7 bases between the germline ends. Germline V gene lookup returns CDR1 MDHEN and CDR2 SYDVKM. Sequencing used PBMCs. The source of this sequence is a female donor in good health and CMV-seronegative. V usage is TRBV28 and J usage is TRBJ1-5, with D uncertain. The chain's CDR3 is CASSLSSGPQHF. CDR3 DNA sequence: TGTGCCAGCAGTTTATCATCAGGGCCCCAGCATTTT.